This T cell receptor beta chain was observed in a study of blood T cell repertoires in COVID-19 (dated by TCRdb to the early 2020s). Background for the entire study: Samples covering the acute and convalescent phases of COVID-19 were provided by collaborators in the United States, Italy and Spain. Samples were obtained from the ongoing ImmuneRACE study (first 160 participants) and from approximately 1,200 subjects provided by 6 global collaborators. The material from the prospective study consisted of cDNA or gDNA derived from T cells, B-cell-depleted T cells, or PBMCs. The dataset comprised deeply sampled blood TCRbeta repertoires from subjects exposed to, actively infected with, or recovered from COVID-19. The repertoires were released in a freely available public database intended as a resource for research on the immune response to SARS-CoV-2. Where available, HLA class I and class II types were obtained from metadata supplied by the sample provider rather than from assay-based typing. Sample metadata almost always included a de-identified subject ID, COVID-19 status, age in years and sex. Summary of the overall study and its limitations: The quantity of clinical and demographic metadata differed by source and by participant and was supplied without curation.

This clone was seen only a few times. No cognate antigen has been identified for it. Per-base qualities were not stored, and no clone one base away is much larger. The immunoSEQ Assay, a bias-controlled multiplex PCR, was used to amplify TCRbeta CDR3 regions from genomic DNA. Processing in the source paper ran as follows. Nucleated cell counts per sample were estimated from amplification of reference gene primers within the assay. Sequence reads were collapsed and filtered to measure the absolute abundance of every unique TCRbeta CDR3 rearrangement. For each sample, productive Simpson clonality was calculated by taking the square root of Simpson's diversity index across productive rearrangements. TCRdb obtained this table from immuneACCESS and retained in-frame rearrangements with V and J assigned. These tables miss some clones; where compared with another copy, unresolved V genes account for less than half of the shortfall, and the remainder is unexplained. V, J and clone size derive from that table, while D and trimming were established from the DNA sequence. The sample table contains over 150,000 clones; only one count was recorded for about 79% of them. Clones ranked in the top ten supply 25% to 30% of the sample.

The CDR3 goes from the cysteine to the phenylalanine over 14 residues. Only the CDR3 DNA stays, 42 bases, in frame from base 1. Trimming at the junction amounts to 3 bases on V and 3 bases on J, and the germline ends lie 11 bases apart. As encoded in the germline V gene (reference sequence), CDR1 is MNHEY while CDR2 is SMNVEV. Whole blood was collected in K2EDTA tubes by collaborating institutions according to the institutions' own protocols. For TCRbeta analysis, collaborators shipped samples as frozen whole blood, isolated PBMCs, or DNA extracted from either of those sample types. The sequence came from a woman aged 55-69 years with acute or convalescent COVID-19. The V gene is TRBV27 and the J gene is TRBJ1-1; too little of a D gene remains to name it. Sequencing was carried out using peripheral blood. The encoded CDR3 is CASSFRGRDTEAFF. Read as DNA, the sequence is TGTGCCAGCAGTTTCAGAGGGAGGGACACTGAAGCTTTCTTT.